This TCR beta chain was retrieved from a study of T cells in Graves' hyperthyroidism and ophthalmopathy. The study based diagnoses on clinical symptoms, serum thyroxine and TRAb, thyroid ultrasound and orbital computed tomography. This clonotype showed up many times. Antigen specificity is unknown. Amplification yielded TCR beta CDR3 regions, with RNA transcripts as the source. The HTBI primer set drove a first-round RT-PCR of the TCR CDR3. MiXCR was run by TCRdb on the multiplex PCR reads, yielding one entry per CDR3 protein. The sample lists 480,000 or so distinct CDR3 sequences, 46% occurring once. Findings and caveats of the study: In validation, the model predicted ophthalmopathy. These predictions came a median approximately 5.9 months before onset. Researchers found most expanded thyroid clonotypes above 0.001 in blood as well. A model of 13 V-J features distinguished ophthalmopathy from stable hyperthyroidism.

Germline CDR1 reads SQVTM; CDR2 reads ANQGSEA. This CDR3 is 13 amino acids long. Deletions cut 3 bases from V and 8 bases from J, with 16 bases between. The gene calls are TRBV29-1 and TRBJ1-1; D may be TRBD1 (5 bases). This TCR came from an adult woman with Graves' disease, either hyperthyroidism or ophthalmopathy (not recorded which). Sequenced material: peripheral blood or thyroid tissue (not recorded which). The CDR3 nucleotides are TGCAGCGTTGACCGGGACTACCCCCGCGAAGCTTTCTTT. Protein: CSVDRDYPREAFF.